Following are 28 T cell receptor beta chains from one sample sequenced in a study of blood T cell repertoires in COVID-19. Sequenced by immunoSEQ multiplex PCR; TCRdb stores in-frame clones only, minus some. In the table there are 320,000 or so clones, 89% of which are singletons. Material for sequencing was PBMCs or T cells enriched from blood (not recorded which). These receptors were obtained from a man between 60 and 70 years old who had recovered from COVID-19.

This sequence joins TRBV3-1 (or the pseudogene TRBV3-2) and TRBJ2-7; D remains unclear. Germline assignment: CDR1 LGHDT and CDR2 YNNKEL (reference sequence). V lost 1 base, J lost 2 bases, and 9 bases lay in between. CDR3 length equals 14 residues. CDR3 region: CASSQVSAAYEQYF. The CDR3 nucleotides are TGTGCCAGCAGCCAAGTCAGCGCAGCCTACGAGCAGTACTTC.

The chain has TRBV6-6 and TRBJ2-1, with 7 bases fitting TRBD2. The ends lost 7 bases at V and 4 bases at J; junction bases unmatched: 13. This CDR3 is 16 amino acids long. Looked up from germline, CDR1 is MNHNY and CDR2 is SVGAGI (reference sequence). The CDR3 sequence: CASTRPTSILYNEQFF. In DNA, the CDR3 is TGTGCCAGCACCAGACCGACTAGCATATTATACAATGAGCAGTTCTTC.

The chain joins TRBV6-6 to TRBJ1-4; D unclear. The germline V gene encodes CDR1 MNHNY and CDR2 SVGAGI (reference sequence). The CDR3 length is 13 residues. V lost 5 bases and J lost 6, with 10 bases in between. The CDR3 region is CASSPRGYEKLFF. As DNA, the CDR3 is TGTGCCAGCAGTCCCCGAGGGTATGAAAAACTGTTTTTT.

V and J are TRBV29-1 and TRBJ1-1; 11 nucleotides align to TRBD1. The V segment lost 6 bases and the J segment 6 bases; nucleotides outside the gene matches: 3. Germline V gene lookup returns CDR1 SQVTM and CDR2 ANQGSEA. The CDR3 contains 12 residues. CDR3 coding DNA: TGCAGCGTCGGACAGGGGGCCGCTGAAGCTTTCTTT. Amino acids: CSVGQGAAEAFF.

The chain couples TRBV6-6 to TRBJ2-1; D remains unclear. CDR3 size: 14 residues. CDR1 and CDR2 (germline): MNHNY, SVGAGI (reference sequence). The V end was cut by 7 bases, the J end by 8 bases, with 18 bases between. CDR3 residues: CASTIEVASDEQFF. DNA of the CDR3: TGTGCCAGCACCATCGAGGTGGCATCTGATGAGCAGTTCTTC.

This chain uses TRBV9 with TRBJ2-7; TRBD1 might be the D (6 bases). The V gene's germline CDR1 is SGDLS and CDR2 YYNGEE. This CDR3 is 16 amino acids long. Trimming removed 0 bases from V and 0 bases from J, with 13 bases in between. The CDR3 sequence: CASSVAGADSSYEQYF. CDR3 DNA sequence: TGTGCCAGCAGCGTAGCAGGGGCCGATAGCTCCTACGAGCAGTACTTC.

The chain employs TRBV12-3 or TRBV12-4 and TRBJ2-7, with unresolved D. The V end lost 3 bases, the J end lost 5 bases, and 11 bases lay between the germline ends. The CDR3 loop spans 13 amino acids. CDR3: CASSLIQIHEQYF. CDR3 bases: TGTGCCAGCAGTTTGATACAGATTCACGAGCAGTACTTC.

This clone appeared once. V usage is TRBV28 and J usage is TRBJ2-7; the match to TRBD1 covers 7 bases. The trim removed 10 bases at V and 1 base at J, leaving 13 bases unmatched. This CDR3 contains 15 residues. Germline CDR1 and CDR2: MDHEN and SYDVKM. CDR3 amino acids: CATRPRDRNSYEQYF. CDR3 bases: TGTGCCACCAGACCCCGGGACAGAAATTCCTACGAGCAGTACTTC.

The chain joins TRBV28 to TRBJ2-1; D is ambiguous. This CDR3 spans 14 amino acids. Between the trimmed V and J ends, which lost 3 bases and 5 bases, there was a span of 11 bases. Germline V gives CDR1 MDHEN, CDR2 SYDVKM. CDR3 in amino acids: CASSLRRRDNEQFF. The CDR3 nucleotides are TGTGCCAGCAGTTTGAGGCGGAGAGACAATGAGCAGTTCTTC. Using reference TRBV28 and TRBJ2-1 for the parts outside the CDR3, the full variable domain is DVKVTQSSRYLVKRTGEKVFLECVQDMDHENMFWYRQDPGLGLRLIYFSYDVKMKEKGDIPEGYSVSREKKERFSLILESASTNQTSMYLCASSLRRRDNEQFFGPGTRLTVL.

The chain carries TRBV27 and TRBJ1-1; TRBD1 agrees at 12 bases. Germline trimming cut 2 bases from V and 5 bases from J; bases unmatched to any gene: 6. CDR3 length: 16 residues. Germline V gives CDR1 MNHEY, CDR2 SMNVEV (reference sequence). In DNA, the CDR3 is TGTGCCAGCAGTTTAGGGACAGGGGGCGCTTATACTGAAGCTTTCTTT. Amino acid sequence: CASSLGTGGAYTEAFF.

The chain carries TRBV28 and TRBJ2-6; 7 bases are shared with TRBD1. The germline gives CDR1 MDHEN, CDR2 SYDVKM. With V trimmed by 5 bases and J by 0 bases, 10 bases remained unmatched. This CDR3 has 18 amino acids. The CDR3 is CASSLSGTANSGANVLTF. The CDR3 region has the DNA TGTGCCAGCAGTCTTTCCGGGACAGCTAACTCTGGGGCCAACGTCCTGACTTTC.

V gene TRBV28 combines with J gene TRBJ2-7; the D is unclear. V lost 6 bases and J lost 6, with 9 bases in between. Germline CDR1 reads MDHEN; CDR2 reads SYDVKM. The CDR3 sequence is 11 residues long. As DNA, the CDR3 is TGTGCCAGCAGCCTCGGCGGCGAGCAGTACTTC. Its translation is CASSLGGEQYF. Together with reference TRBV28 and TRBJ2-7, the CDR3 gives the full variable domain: DVKVTQSSRYLVKRTGEKVFLECVQDMDHENMFWYRQDPGLGLRLIYFSYDVKMKEKGDIPEGYSVSREKKERFSLILESASTNQTSMYLCASSLGGEQYFGPGTRLTVT.

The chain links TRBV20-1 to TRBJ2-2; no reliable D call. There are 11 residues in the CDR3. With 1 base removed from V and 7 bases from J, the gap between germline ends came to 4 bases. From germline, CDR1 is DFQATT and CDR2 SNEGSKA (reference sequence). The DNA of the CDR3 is TGCAGTGCTAGAGCGGGCGGGGAGCTGTTTTTT. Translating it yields CSARAGGELFF.

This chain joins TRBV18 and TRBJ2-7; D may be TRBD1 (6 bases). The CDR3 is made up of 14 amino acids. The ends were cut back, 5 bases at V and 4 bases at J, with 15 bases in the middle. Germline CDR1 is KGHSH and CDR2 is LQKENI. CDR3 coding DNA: TGTGCCAGCTCAACCTCAGGGGTTTGGTACGAGCAGTACTTC. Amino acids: CASSTSGVWYEQYF.

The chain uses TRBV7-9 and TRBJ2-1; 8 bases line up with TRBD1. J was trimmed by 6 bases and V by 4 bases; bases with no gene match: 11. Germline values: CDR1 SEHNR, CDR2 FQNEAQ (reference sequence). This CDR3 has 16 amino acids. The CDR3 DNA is TGTGCCAGCAGCTCACTAAGGACAGGGCTGGTCAATGAGCAGTTCTTC. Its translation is CASSSLRTGLVNEQFF.

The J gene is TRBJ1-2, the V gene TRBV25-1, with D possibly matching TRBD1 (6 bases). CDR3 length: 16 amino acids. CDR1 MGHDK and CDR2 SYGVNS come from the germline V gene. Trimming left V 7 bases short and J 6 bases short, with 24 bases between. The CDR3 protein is CASIGSGTRGGNGYTF. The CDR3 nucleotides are TGTGCCAGCATTGGTTCCGGGACAAGGGGAGGGAATGGCTACACCTTC.

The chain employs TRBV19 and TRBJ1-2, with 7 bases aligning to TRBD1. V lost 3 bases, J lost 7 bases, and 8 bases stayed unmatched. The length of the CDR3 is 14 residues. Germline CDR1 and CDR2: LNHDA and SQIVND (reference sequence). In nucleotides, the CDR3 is TGTGCCAGTAGTATGATGCGAGGGGGCGGTGGCTACACCTTC. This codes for CASSMMRGGGGYTF.

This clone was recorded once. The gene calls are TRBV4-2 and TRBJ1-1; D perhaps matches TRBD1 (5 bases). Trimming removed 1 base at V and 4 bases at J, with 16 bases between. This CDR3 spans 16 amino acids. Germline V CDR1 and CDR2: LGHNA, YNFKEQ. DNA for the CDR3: TGTGCCAGCAGCCAAGGAATGGGGGGGTTGGGCACTGAAGCTTTCTTT. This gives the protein CASSQGMGGLGTEAFF.

The CDR3 DNA is TGCGCCAGCAGCAGTACAGGGTCTTTTGGCACCGGGGAGCTGTTTTTT. Encoded protein: CASSSTGSFGTGELFF. J is TRBJ2-2 and V is TRBV5-1; a possible D gene is TRBD1 (6 bases). V dropped 4 bases and J dropped 4 bases, with 17 bases sitting between them. The CDR3 totals 16 residues. Germline V gives CDR1 SGHRS, CDR2 YFSETQ.

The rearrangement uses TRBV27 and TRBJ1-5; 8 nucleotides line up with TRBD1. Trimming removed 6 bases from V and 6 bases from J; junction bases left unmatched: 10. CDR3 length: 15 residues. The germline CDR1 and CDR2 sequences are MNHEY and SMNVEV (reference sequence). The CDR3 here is CASSPLGQGFQPQHF. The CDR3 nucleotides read TGTGCCAGCAGCCCTCTCGGACAGGGCTTTCAGCCCCAGCATTTT.

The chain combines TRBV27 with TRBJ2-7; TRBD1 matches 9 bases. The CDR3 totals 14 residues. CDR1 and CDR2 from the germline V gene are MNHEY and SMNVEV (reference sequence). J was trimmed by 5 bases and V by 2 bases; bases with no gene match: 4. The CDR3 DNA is TGTGCCAGCAGTTTAACCGGGACAGGGAACGAGCAGTACTTC. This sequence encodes CASSLTGTGNEQYF.

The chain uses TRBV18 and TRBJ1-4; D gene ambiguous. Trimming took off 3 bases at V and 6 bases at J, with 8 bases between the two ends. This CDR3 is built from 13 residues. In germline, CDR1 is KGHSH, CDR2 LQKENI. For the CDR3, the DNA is TGTGCCAGCTCACCCCGGAGGGATGAAAAACTGTTTTTT. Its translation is CASSPRRDEKLFF.

CDR3: CASSSRTLRNTIYF. As DNA, the CDR3 is TGTGCCAGTAGTTCCCGGACATTGCGAAACACCATATATTTT. V is TRBV19 and J is TRBJ1-3, with D possibly matching TRBD1 (5 bases). Germline V gene lookup returns CDR1 LNHDA and CDR2 SQIVND (reference sequence). The CDR3 sequence is 14 residues long. Deletions cut 5 bases from V and 5 bases from J, with 13 bases between.

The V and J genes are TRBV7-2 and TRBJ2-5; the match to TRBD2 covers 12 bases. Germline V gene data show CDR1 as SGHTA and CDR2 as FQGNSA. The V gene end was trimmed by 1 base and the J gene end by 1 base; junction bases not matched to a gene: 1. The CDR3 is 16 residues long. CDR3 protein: CASSLGTSGVQETQYF. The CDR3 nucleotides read TGTGCCAGCAGCTTAGGGACTAGCGGGGTCCAAGAGACCCAGTACTTC.

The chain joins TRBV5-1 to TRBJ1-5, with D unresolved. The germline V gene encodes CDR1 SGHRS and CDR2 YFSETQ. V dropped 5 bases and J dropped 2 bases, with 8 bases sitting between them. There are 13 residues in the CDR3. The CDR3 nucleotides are TGCGCCAGCAGTGAAGCCGGCAATCAGCCCCAGCATTTT. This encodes CASSEAGNQPQHF.

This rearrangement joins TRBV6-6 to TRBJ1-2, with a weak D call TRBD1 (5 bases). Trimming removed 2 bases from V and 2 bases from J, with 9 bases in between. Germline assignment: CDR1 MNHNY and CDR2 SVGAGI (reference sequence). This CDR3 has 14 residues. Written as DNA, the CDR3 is TGTGCCAGCAGTTACGGGGCCCCAAACTATGGCTACACCTTC. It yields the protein CASSYGAPNYGYTF.

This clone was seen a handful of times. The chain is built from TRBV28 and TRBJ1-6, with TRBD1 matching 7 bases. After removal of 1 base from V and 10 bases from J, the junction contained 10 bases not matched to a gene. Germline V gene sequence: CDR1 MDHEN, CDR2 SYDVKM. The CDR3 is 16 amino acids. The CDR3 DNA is TGTGCCAGCAGTTTATTGGGTGGGGACAGTGGCTCACCCCTCCACTTT. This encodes CASSLLGGDSGSPLHF.

Written as DNA, the CDR3 is TGTGCCAGTAGCCCAACAGGGACAGAGAATTCACCCCTCCACTTT. It yields the protein CASSPTGTENSPLHF. This sequence joins TRBV19 and TRBJ1-6, with TRBD1 identical over 7 bases. Trimming removed 6 bases from V and 7 bases from J; junction bases left unmatched: 9. This CDR3 region has 15 residues. CDR1 and CDR2 from the germline V gene are LNHDA and SQIVND (reference sequence).